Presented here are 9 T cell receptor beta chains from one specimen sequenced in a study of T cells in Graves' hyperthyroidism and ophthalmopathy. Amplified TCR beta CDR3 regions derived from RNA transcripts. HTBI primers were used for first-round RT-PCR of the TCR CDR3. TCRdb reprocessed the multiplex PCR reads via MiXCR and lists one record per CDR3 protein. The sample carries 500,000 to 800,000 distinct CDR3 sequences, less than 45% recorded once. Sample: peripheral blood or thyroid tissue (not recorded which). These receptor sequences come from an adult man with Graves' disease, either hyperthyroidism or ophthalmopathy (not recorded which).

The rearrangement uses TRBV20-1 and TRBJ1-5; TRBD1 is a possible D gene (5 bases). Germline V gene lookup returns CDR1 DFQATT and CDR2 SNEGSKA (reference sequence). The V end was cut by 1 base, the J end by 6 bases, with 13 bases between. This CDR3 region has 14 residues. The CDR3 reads CSARVLQGAQPQHF. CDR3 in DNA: TGCAGTGCTAGAGTCCTCCAGGGAGCTCAGCCCCAGCATTTT.

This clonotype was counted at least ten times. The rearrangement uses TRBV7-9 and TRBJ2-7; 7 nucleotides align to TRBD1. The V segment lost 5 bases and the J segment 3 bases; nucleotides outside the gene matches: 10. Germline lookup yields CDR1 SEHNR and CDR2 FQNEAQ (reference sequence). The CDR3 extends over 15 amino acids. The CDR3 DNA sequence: TGTGCCAGCAGCCCCTCGGGACAGTGGGGCTACGAGCAGTACTTC. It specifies CASSPSGQWGYEQYF.

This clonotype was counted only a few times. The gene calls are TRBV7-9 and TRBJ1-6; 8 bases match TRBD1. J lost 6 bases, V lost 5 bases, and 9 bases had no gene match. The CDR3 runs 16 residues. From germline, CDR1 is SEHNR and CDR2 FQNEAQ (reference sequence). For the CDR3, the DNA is TGTGCCAGCAGCCAAGATCGGACAGGGAGTAATTCACCCCTCCACTTT. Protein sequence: CASSQDRTGSNSPLHF.

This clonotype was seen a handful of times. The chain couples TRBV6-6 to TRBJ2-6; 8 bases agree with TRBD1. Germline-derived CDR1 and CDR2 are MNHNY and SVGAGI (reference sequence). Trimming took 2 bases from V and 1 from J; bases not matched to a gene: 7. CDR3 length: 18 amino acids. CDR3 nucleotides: TGTGCCAGCAGTTACGCAGGGGGCGAGATTTCTGGGGCCAACGTCCTGACTTTC. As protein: CASSYAGGEISGANVLTF.

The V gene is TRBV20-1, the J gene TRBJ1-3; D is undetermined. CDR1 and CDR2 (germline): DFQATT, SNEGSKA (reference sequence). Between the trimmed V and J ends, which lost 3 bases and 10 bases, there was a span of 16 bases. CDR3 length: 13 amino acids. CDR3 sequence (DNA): TGCAGTGCTAGGGACTCTTTAGGAGGGACCATATATTTT. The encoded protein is CSARDSLGGTIYF.

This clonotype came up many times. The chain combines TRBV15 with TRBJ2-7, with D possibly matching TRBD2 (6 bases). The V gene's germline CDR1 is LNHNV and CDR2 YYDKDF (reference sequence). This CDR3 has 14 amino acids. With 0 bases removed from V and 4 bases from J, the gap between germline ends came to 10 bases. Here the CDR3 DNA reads TGTGCCACCAGCAGAGAGGGGGGAGTTTACGAGCAGTACTTC. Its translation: CATSREGGVYEQYF.

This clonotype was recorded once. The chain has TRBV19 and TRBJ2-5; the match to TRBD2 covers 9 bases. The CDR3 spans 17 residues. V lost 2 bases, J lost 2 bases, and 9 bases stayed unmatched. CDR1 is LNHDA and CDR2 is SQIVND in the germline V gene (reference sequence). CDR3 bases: TGTGCCAGTAGTATAAGAGGGCTAGCGGGGAGACAAGAGACCCAGTACTTC. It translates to CASSIRGLAGRQETQYF.

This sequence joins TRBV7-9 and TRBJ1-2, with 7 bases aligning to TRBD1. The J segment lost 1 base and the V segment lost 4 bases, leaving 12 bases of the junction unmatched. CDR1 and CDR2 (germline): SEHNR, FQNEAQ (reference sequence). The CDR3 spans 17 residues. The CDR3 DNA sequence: TGTGCCAGCAGCTATAGGGACGGACAGGCGCATAACTATGGCTACACCTTC. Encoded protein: CASSYRDGQAHNYGYTF.

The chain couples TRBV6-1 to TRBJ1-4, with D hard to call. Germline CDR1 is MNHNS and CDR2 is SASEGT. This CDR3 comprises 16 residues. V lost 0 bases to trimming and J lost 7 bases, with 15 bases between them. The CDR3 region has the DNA TGTGCCAGCAGTGAAGCTTTAGGGAAGGCGTTTGAAAAACTGTTTTTT. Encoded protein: CASSEALGKAFEKLFF.